This T cell receptor beta chain was recorded in a study of T cells in localized non-small cell lung cancer. Study observations and caveats: A single tumor region was sequenced, leaving heterogeneity possible. Uninvolved adjacent lung had the highest recorded T cell clonality, with tumor below it.

Assay used: immunoSEQ multiplex PCR; TCRdb lists only in-frame clones, some missing. The sample records under 40,000 clones, approximately 93% being singletons. This clone was seen a single time. Its antigen remains unknown. The TCR originated in a female donor at least 60 years old with stage I lung adenocarcinoma. The source material was peripheral blood, sampled before any cancer treatment.

As DNA, the CDR3 is TGTGCCAGCAGCCCGGACACCGTCTCTGGGGCCAACGTCCTGACTTTC. Its protein product is CASSPDTVSGANVLTF. The chain joins TRBV9 to TRBJ2-6; perhaps TRBD1 as D (5 bases). V lost 4 bases, J lost 0 bases, and 11 bases lay in between. In germline, CDR1 is SGDLS, CDR2 YYNGEE. The CDR3 extends over 16 amino acids. Based on the CDR3 plus reference TRBV9 and TRBJ2-6, the full variable domain is DSGVTQTPKHLITATGQRVTLRCSPRSGDLSVYWYQQSLDQGLQFLIQYYNGEERAKGNILERFSAQQFPDLHSELNLSSLELGDSALYFCASSPDTVSGANVLTFGAGSRLTVL.